A single sample is the source of the 13 T cell receptor beta chains below, sequenced in a study of T-cell reconstitution after alpha-beta-depleted transplantation in children. Using unique molecular identifiers, the investigators prepared the TCRbeta library. TCRdb ran MiXCR on the PCR reads and lists one entry per CDR3 protein. The sample yields fewer than 550,000 distinct CDR3 sequences, 11% seen once. The specimen was PBMCs, mostly from graft donor cells, collected 180 days after TCRalphabeta/CD19-depleted stem cell transplant. The receptor set was obtained from a female patient between 2 and 15 years old who had a stem cell transplant for aplastic anemia, so the T cells may come from the graft donor.

Ten or more counts support this clonotype. CDR3: CASSSSGASTRTQYF. In DNA form, the CDR3 reads TGTGCCAGCAGTTCCTCGGGGGCTTCAACTAGGACCCAGTACTTC. The gene calls are TRBV7-2 and TRBJ2-5, with D possibly being TRBD1 or TRBD2 (6 bases each). Germline V lookup: CDR1 SGHTA, CDR2 FQGNSA. The CDR3 has 15 amino acids. The V end was cut by 6 bases, the J end by 7 bases, with 21 bases between.

Ten or more counts support this clonotype. The V call is TRBV20-1, the J call TRBJ2-4; no firm D call. V lost 7 bases and J 3 bases, leaving 10 bases between the germline ends. Per germline, CDR1 DFQATT and CDR2 SNEGSKA (reference sequence). The CDR3 extends over 12 amino acids. The CDR3 region is CSVHWDKNIQYF. CDR3 sequence (DNA): TGCAGTGTACATTGGGACAAAAACATTCAGTACTTC.

This clonotype has only a few counts. V and J are TRBV11-3 and TRBJ2-1; a weak D match, TRBD1 (5 bases). The V end was cut by 7 bases, the J end by 5 bases, with 9 bases between. The germline CDR1 and CDR2 sequences are SGHNT and YENEEA. This CDR3 region has 12 residues. The CDR3 DNA reads as TGTGCCAGCACCGCAGGGCACAATGAGCAGTTCTTC. Its translation: CASTAGHNEQFF.

The V call is TRBV27, the J call TRBJ1-3, with D possibly being TRBD1 (6 bases). The CDR3 runs 14 residues. V gave up 3 bases and J gave up 2 bases, with 8 bases separating them. Germline lookup yields CDR1 MNHEY and CDR2 SMNVEV (reference sequence). CDR3 nucleotides: TGTGCCAGCAGTTTCAGGGGACCTGGAAACACCATATATTTT. The encoded protein is CASSFRGPGNTIYF.

The V call is TRBV15, the J call TRBJ2-3; TRBD1 matches 9 bases. The CDR3 is 15 amino acids. Germline values: CDR1 LNHNV, CDR2 YYDKDF (reference sequence). Germline trimming cut 5 bases from V and 4 bases from J; bases unmatched to any gene: 7. The CDR3 sequence: CATSYTGGASDTQYF. CDR3 bases: TGTGCCACCAGCTATACAGGGGGCGCCTCAGATACGCAGTATTTT.

This clonotype was seen ten or more times. The chain links TRBV6-1 to TRBJ2-2; D could derive from TRBD1 or TRBD2 (5 bases each). The CDR3 is made up of 14 amino acids. The germline V gene encodes CDR1 MNHNS and CDR2 SASEGT. Trimming removed 3 bases from V and 8 bases from J, with 13 bases in between. The CDR3 DNA reads TGTGCCAGCAGTGACGAACGGGGCCTGGGGGAGCTGTTTTTT. Residues: CASSDERGLGELFF.

This clonotype was observed at least ten times. The gene calls are TRBV12-3 or TRBV12-4 and TRBJ2-1, with 9 bases fitting TRBD2. The CDR3 is 15 residues long. The V segment lost 1 base and the J segment 4 bases; nucleotides outside the gene matches: 2. The CDR3 loop reads CASSLGSGGYNEQFF. CDR3 coding DNA: TGTGCCAGCAGTTTAGGTAGCGGGGGTTACAATGAGCAGTTCTTC.

This chain joins TRBV6-2 or TRBV6-3 and TRBJ1-4; D might be TRBD1 (6 bases). The V gene's germline CDR1 is MNHEY and CDR2 SVGEGT. V dropped 4 bases and J dropped 7 bases, with 13 bases sitting between them. The CDR3 sequence is 14 residues long. In DNA, the CDR3 is TGTGCCAGCAGTTTTGGGGGGCTTGGTGAAAAACTGTTTTTT. Translation gives CASSFGGLGEKLFF.

This clonotype was detected only a few times. The chain employs TRBV20-1 and TRBJ2-1, with 7 bases that match TRBD1. Looked up from germline, CDR1 is DFQATT and CDR2 is SNEGSKA (reference sequence). The CDR3 covers 16 residues. J gave up 4 bases and V 2 bases, and 11 bases lay outside the gene matches. The DNA for the CDR3 is TGCAGTGCTAGAAGAGGGTTGGGGACAGCGTACAATGAGCAGTTCTTC. It encodes CSARRGLGTAYNEQFF.

The CDR3 nucleotides are TGTGCCAGCAGCCAAGATCTGGGGAGCAGCAATGAGCAGTTCTTC. Translation: CASSQDLGSSNEQFF. V gene TRBV3-1 combines with J gene TRBJ2-1; perhaps TRBD2 as D (5 bases). CDR3 length equals 15 residues. Trimming left V 0 bases short and J 6 bases short, with 12 bases between. Germline CDR1 reads LGHDT; CDR2 reads YNNKEL (reference sequence).

This clonotype was observed a few times. V gene TRBV12-3 or TRBV12-4 combines with J gene TRBJ1-6; D might be TRBD1 (6 bases). The CDR3 is 14 residues long. Trimming stripped 3 bases from V and 9 bases from J, with 12 bases between. The CDR3 nucleotides read TGTGCCAGCAGTTTTACAGGGCGAGGTTCACCCCTCCACTTT. This codes for CASSFTGRGSPLHF.

The rearrangement joins TRBV7-6 to TRBJ2-1, with 13 bases aligning to TRBD2. Trimming cost V 2 bases and J 8 bases; bases outside gene matches: 3. The CDR3 sequence is 15 residues long. Germline assignment: CDR1 SGHVS and CDR2 FNYEAQ. The CDR3 DNA reads as TGTGCCAGCAGCTTACTACTAGCGGGAGGGTATGAGCAGTTCTTC. This translates into CASSLLLAGGYEQFF.

The chain has TRBV27 and TRBJ2-1, with 10 bases that match TRBD2. CDR1 and CDR2 from the germline V gene are MNHEY and SMNVEV (reference sequence). The V gene end was trimmed by 6 bases and the J gene end by 3 bases; junction bases not matched to a gene: 8. The CDR3 totals 16 residues. Written as DNA, the CDR3 is TGTGCCAGCAGCCCCAGCGGGGGGGGTCTCTACAATGAGCAGTTCTTC. As protein: CASSPSGGGLYNEQFF.